This T cell receptor beta chain came from a study of T cells in localized non-small cell lung cancer (TCRdb year 2020). For context, the study as a whole: The study examined T cell repertoires in 200 to 250 patients with early-stage NSCLC and compared tumors with uninvolved tumor-adjacent lungs. The cohort consisted of around 250 treatment-naive NSCLC patients whose localized lung tumors had been resected. A mean age of roughly 64 years was recorded for the NSCLC patients, of whom roughly 130 were male and around 100 were female.

CDR1 and CDR2, per the germline V gene, are SNHLY and FYNNEI. From cysteine to phenylalanine, the CDR3 is 12 amino acids long. Of all the DNA, just the CDR3 is kept, 36 bases in frame from base 1. Trimming takes 8 bases from V and 15 bases from J, and the germline ends sit 20 bases apart. Notes on this clone: This clone's antigen is unknown. Within one base of it there is no much larger clone, and no base qualities were kept.

The immunoSEQ Assay was used to sequence TCR beta CDR3 regions from DNA. On the authors' methods: T cell density was computed as TCR beta template counts normalized to usable DNA estimated by amplifying housekeeping genes. Using the preseqR package, richness was estimated by extrapolating to 120,000 templates for tissue samples and 400,000 templates for PBMC samples. Clonality was defined as one minus Pielou's evenness. To identify tissue-enriched TCRs, differential abundance testing was run on productive amino-acid clonotypes with a minimum total count of 5 and an alpha of 0.1. The Jaccard Index and the Morisita Overlap Index were used to quantify repertoire overlap between compartments. GLIPH clustered TCR beta CDR3s with public tetramer-defined viral CDR3s; viral motifs required at least three viral sequences plus V-gene enrichment. TCRdb retrieved this table from immuneACCESS and kept in-frame rearrangements only. Not all clones are present; in checked studies, unresolved V genes account for under half, and no reason is known for the remainder. V and J calls and clone size are copied from that table; D and trimming were computed from the DNA. The sample table contains 55,000 to 75,000 clones; only one count was recorded for roughly 90% of them. 20% of the sample is taken by the ten largest.

General findings and caveats noted by the study authors: Because the study design was exploratory, TCR variables were selected using unadjusted p-values without false-discovery rate correction. A median of approximately 55 of the top 100 tumor clones were detected in paired uninvolved adjacent lung, and around 30 of these tumor clones were also found among the top 100 clones of the paired uninvolved adjacent lung. Longer overall survival was associated with higher blood T cell density, whereas shorter survival was associated with higher adjacent-lung clonality. Uninvolved tumor-adjacent lung showed the highest T cell clonality, higher than tumor, which suggests more focused antigenic responses in the uninvolved tumor-adjacent lung. Because multi-region tumor sequencing was not performed, intratumor heterogeneity could not be ruled out.

At diagnosis, tumor, uninvolved tumor-adjacent lung and peripheral blood were collected and then preserved as a mix of FFPE and fresh-frozen material. For TCR repertoire profiling, blood samples were analyzed in the form of peripheral blood mononuclear cells. The V and J genes are TRBV2 and TRBJ2-4; the D region possibly corresponds to TRBD1 (8 bases align). This receptor was identified in a man aged 40 to 70 with stage I lung adenocarcinoma. Sequenced material: peripheral blood, taken before any cancer treatment. The encoded CDR3 is CASGQGGSGGYF. The bases read TGTGCCAGCGGACAGGGCGGGAGTGGCGGGTACTTC.